The 4 T cell receptor beta chains reported below all come from one sample, sequenced in a study of OX40 agonist ivuxolimab in advanced cancers. TCRdb keeps only in-frame clones here, not all; method: immunoSEQ multiplex PCR. The repertoire includes 78,000 or so clones, roughly nine tenths of them detected once, and approximately 3% sits in the top ten. This sample comprised CD4+ or CD8+ T cells sorted from blood, obtained in a trial of the OX40 agonist ivuxolimab. These receptors came from an adult with an advanced solid tumor such as melanoma, head and neck, liver or kidney cancer.

This clone was recorded once. V usage is TRBV6-5 and J usage is TRBJ1-4; no clear D. The CDR3 has 12 residues. V shed 6 bases and J shed 8 bases, with 10 bases lying between them. Germline V lookup: CDR1 MNHEY, CDR2 SVGAGI. The CDR3 spells CASRVYREKLFF. CDR3 DNA: TGTGCCAGCAGGGTCTACCGCGAAAAACTGTTTTTT.

This clone was observed once. The rearrangement links TRBV27 to TRBJ2-7; tentative D call: TRBD2 (6 bases). Trimming took off 6 bases at V and 8 bases at J, with 17 bases between the two ends. Germline loops: CDR1 MNHEY, CDR2 SMNVEV (reference sequence). The CDR3 sequence is 13 residues long. The CDR3 DNA follows: TGTGCCAGCAGCGCGGGACCGAGGCGTCAGCAGTACTTC. It translates to CASSAGPRRQQYF.

V gene TRBV30 combines with J gene TRBJ2-5; 7 bases fit TRBD1. The CDR3 is made up of 14 amino acids. Per the germline V gene, CDR1 is GTSNPN and CDR2 is SVGIG (reference sequence). Trimming took 3 bases from V and 2 from J; bases not matched to a gene: 6. In DNA, the CDR3 is TGTGCCTGGAGCCCGGGACAGAAACAAGAGACCCAGTACTTC. It yields the protein CAWSPGQKQETQYF.

The chain has TRBV15 and TRBJ2-7; 10 nucleotides line up with TRBD2. CDR3 length equals 15 residues. The germline V gene encodes CDR1 LNHNV and CDR2 YYDKDF (reference sequence). J was trimmed by 3 bases and V by 7 bases; bases with no gene match: 9. CDR3 amino acids: CATKAGGPMIYEQYF. The CDR3 DNA reads TGTGCCACCAAAGCGGGAGGGCCGATGATCTACGAGCAGTACTTC. The variable domain in full, completed from reference TRBV15 and TRBJ2-7, reads DAMVIQNPRYQVTQFGKPVTLSCSQTLNHNVMYWYQQKSSQAPKLLFHYYDKDFNNEADTPDNFQSRRPNTSFCFLDIRSPGLGDTAMYLCATKAGGPMIYEQYFGPGTRLTVT.